The rows below give T cell receptor beta chains drawn from one sample of a study of T cell repertoires in cytomegalovirus infection. TCRdb called the reads again in MiXCR, with one record for every CDR3 protein. The data contain fewer than 950,000 distinct CDR3 sequences, less than 35% of them seen just once; the ten biggest clones take up approximately 13%. Their target antigens are unknown. The sample consisted of cultured CD8+ T cells from PBMCs, taken from culture after CMV antigen stimulation. The receptors derive from a human donor in good health (CMV status not recorded). Some clones in this sample may be carry-over from other donors' samples. Both conserved end residues are part of each CDR3. A D gene is named only where the DNA matches it firmly. Some rows mark clone size as missing; the rest say once, few, many or name a class of expanded clone.

clone size: -
CDR3 length: 14
V gene: TRBV20-1
J gene: TRBJ1-5
D gene: -
CDR3 DNA: TGCAGTGCTAGAGAAGTAGCCAGTAATCAGCCCCAGCATTTT
CDR3 protein: CSAREVASNQPQHF

clone size: -
CDR3 length: 14
V gene: TRBV7-9
J gene: TRBJ1-1
D gene: -
CDR3 DNA: TGTGCCAGCAGCTCGGGAATATGGGACACTGAAGCTTTCTTT
CDR3 protein: CASSSGIWDTEAFF

clone size: -
CDR3 length: 11
V gene: TRBV27
J gene: TRBJ2-1
D gene: -
CDR3 DNA: TGTGCCAGCAGATTTAACGGTGAGCAGTTCTTC
CDR3 protein: CASRFNGEQFF

clone size: few
CDR3 length: 14
V gene: TRBV7-6
J gene: TRBJ1-4
D gene: TRBD1
CDR3 DNA: TGTGCCAGCAGTACGGACAGGGGGCGCGAAAAACTGTTTTTT
CDR3 protein: CASSTDRGREKLFF

clone size: few
CDR3 length: 14
V gene: TRBV7-4
J gene: TRBJ1-1
D gene: TRBD1
CDR3 DNA: TGTGCCAGCAGCTCGAGACAGGGAGCTGTTGAAGCTTTCTTT
CDR3 protein: CASSSRQGAVEAFF

clone size: -
CDR3 length: 15
V gene: TRBV27
J gene: TRBJ2-3
D gene: -
CDR3 DNA: TGTGCCAGCAGTTTCTCCGTATATAGCACAGATACGCAGTATTTT
CDR3 protein: CASSFSVYSTDTQYF

clone size: few
CDR3 length: 13
V gene: TRBV29-1
J gene: TRBJ1-1
D gene: TRBD1
CDR3 DNA: TGCAGCGTTCCGGCAGGAGGGGGCTCTGAAGCTTTCTTT
CDR3 protein: CSVPAGGGSEAFF

clone size: -
CDR3 length: 15
V gene: TRBV7-9
J gene: TRBJ2-2
D gene: TRBD1
CDR3 DNA: TGTGCCAGCAGCTTGGACAGGGGGAACGCCGGGGAGCTGTTTTTT
CDR3 protein: CASSLDRGNAGELFF

clone size: few
CDR3 length: 18
V gene: TRBV27
J gene: TRBJ2-2
D gene: -
CDR3 DNA: TGTGCCAGCAGTCTTAGCTTGGAGCTTTTTACGAACACCGGGGAGCTGTTTTTT
CDR3 protein: CASSLSLELFTNTGELFF

clone size: few
CDR3 length: 13
V gene: TRBV4-3
J gene: TRBJ2-1
D gene: -
CDR3 DNA: TGCGCCAGCAGCTTACGACCCGGCAGGGAGCAGTTCTTC
CDR3 protein: CASSLRPGREQFF

clone size: -
CDR3 length: 17
V gene: TRBV15
J gene: TRBJ2-1
D gene: TRBD1
CDR3 DNA: TGTGCCACCAGCAGATCAGCCGGGACAGGGGTTGGCAATGAGCAGTTCTTC
CDR3 protein: CATSRSAGTGVGNEQFF

clone size: -
CDR3 length: 14
V gene: TRBV7-2
J gene: TRBJ2-7
D gene: -
CDR3 DNA: TGTGCCAGCAGCGCCGTAGGGGTCTCCTACGAGCAGTACTTC
CDR3 protein: CASSAVGVSYEQYF

clone size: few
CDR3 length: 17
V gene: TRBV14
J gene: TRBJ2-3
D gene: TRBD1
CDR3 DNA: TGTGCCAGCAGCACCCCCCCGACAGGGCCATACACAGATACGCAGTATTTT
CDR3 protein: CASSTPPTGPYTDTQYF

clone size: -
CDR3 length: 15
V gene: TRBV7-7
J gene: TRBJ2-5
D gene: TRBD2
CDR3 DNA: TGTGCTAGCAGCCGTAGCGGGGGGGCTTTGGAGACCCAGTACTTC
CDR3 protein: CASSRSGGALETQYF

clone size: many
CDR3 length: 16
V gene: TRBV7-6
J gene: TRBJ2-3
D gene: TRBD1
CDR3 DNA: TGTGCCAGCAGCCTCGGGAAGGACAGGGCGGGAGATACGCAGTATTTT
CDR3 protein: CASSLGKDRAGDTQYF

clone size: -
CDR3 length: 15
V gene: TRBV27
J gene: TRBJ2-5
D gene: -
CDR3 DNA: TGTGCCAGCAGTCCTTATGCAGGGGTCGGTGAGACCCAGTACTTC
CDR3 protein: CASSPYAGVGETQYF

clone size: few
CDR3 length: 15
V gene: TRBV6-5
J gene: TRBJ2-1
D gene: -
CDR3 DNA: TGTGCCAGCAGTTGGAGACAGGCACTGGGGAATGAGCAGTTCTTC
CDR3 protein: CASSWRQALGNEQFF

clone size: -
CDR3 length: 14
V gene: TRBV19
J gene: TRBJ1-1
D gene: -
CDR3 DNA: TGTGCCAGCCGCACCCGTAGGGAGAACACTGAAGCTTTCTTT
CDR3 protein: CASRTRRENTEAFF

clone size: -
CDR3 length: 16
V gene: TRBV7-9
J gene: TRBJ2-7
D gene: -
CDR3 DNA: TGTGCCAACAGCACCAGCGCCTGGGACCAACCCTACGAGCAGTACTTC
CDR3 protein: CANSTSAWDQPYEQYF

clone size: -
CDR3 length: 15
V gene: TRBV4-1
J gene: TRBJ2-3
D gene: TRBD1
CDR3 DNA: TGCGCCAGCAGCCACTACAGGGGGCGGACAGATACGCAGTATTTT
CDR3 protein: CASSHYRGRTDTQYF

clone size: -
CDR3 length: 16
V gene: TRBV11-3
J gene: TRBJ2-4
D gene: TRBD1
CDR3 DNA: TGTGCCAGCAGCCCCAGGGGGTGGTTTGCCAAAAACATTCAGTACTTC
CDR3 protein: CASSPRGWFAKNIQYF

clone size: few
CDR3 length: 14
V gene: TRBV20-1
J gene: TRBJ1-4
D gene: -
CDR3 DNA: TGCAGTGCTAGCCCTGCAAGGCGCCTGGGAAAACTGTTTTTT
CDR3 protein: CSASPARRLGKLFF

clone size: -
CDR3 length: 16
V gene: TRBV6-1
J gene: TRBJ2-1
D gene: TRBD1
CDR3 DNA: TGTGCCAGCACTTTAAAGACCGGGACAGGGGTCAATGAGCAGTTCTTC
CDR3 protein: CASTLKTGTGVNEQFF

clone size: -
CDR3 length: 16
V gene: TRBV7-2
J gene: TRBJ2-3
D gene: TRBD2
CDR3 DNA: TGTGCCAGCAGCTTAGAAGCGGGGGGCCTCCCGGATACGCATTATTTT
CDR3 protein: CASSLEAGGLPDTHYF

clone size: -
CDR3 length: 12
V gene: TRBV29-1
J gene: TRBJ1-2
D gene: -
CDR3 DNA: TGCAGCGTTGAACTCCCCGTGTATGGCTACACCTTC
CDR3 protein: CSVELPVYGYTF

clone size: many
CDR3 length: 11
V gene: TRBV12-3/TRBV12-4
J gene: TRBJ2-3
D gene: -
CDR3 DNA: TGTGCCAGCCAATACACAGATACGCAGTATTTT
CDR3 protein: CASQYTDTQYF

clone size: -
CDR3 length: 13
V gene: TRBV6-2/TRBV6-3
J gene: TRBJ1-1
D gene: TRBD1
CDR3 DNA: TGTGCCAGCACTGGACAGGGGGCCACTGAAGCTTTCTTT
CDR3 protein: CASTGQGATEAFF